The TCR beta chain described here comes from a study of Ad26.COV2.S vaccination and SARS-CoV-2 variants. This CDR3 region has 15 residues. Germline-derived CDR1 and CDR2 are SGHTA and FQGNSA. Trimming cost V 5 bases and J 0 bases; bases outside gene matches: 7. Data came from immunoSEQ multiplex PCR; TCRdb stores just in-frame clones and leaves some out. The sample has roughly 680,000 clones, around 89% seen once; the top ten hold around 1.4%. Treatment given: around 19 received Ad26.COV2.S at low or high dose, single or two shots; 5 received placebo; per-sample allocation not given. Samples analyzed were those drawn on day 63 after the first vaccine or placebo injection.

This chain connects TRBV7-2 to TRBJ2-7, with TRBD1 matching 7 bases. The receptor was derived from a person between 18 and 65 years old who received the Ad26.COV2.S COVID-19 vaccine or a placebo. The sequenced sample was peripheral blood, obtained in a trial of Ad26.COV2.S vaccine versus placebo. CDR3 residues: CASSMDRKSSYEQYF. Here the CDR3 DNA reads TGTGCCAGCAGCATGGACAGGAAGAGCTCCTACGAGCAGTACTTC.